Each of the 6 T cell receptor beta chains below was sequenced from the same sample in a study of T-cell reconstitution after alpha-beta-depleted transplantation in children. Library preparation (for TCRbeta) was performed with unique molecular identifiers. TCRdb reprocessed the PCR reads with MiXCR, giving one entry per CDR3 protein. The sample lists about 290,000 distinct CDR3 sequences; about 9.5% were seen once. The sample was PBMCs, taken before TCRalphabeta/CD19-depleted stem cell transplant. The receptor source for this set is a boy under two years old with acute myeloid leukemia, due to receive a stem cell transplant.

Concerning this clonotype itself: This may be a read error: a much more frequent sequence differs by one nucleotide. V gene TRBV5-1 combines with J gene TRBJ2-3; 8 bases are a match to TRBD2. Germline CDR1 SGHRS, CDR2 YFSETQ. The CDR3 contains 15 residues. With 3 bases clipped from V and 4 bases from J, the junction kept 7 bases outside the gene matches. This CDR3 reads CASSSTLAGADTQYF. DNA for the CDR3: TGCGCCAGCAGCTCGACTCTAGCGGGCGCAGATACGCAGTATTTT.

This clonotype was detected ten times or more. The chain couples TRBV30 to TRBJ1-2, with unresolved D. Trimming took 0 bases from V and 3 from J, leaving 2 bases between them. The CDR3 runs to 11 residues. Germline V gives CDR1 GTSNPN, CDR2 SVGIG (reference sequence). CDR3 region: CAWSVHYGYTF. The CDR3 nucleotides are TGTGCCTGGAGTGTACACTATGGCTACACCTTC.

This clonotype has only a few counts. V is TRBV20-1 and J is TRBJ2-1; the match to TRBD2 covers 13 bases. The germline gives CDR1 DFQATT, CDR2 SNEGSKA (reference sequence). The trim removed 3 bases at V and 6 bases at J, leaving 5 bases unmatched. This CDR3 has 15 amino acids. Here the CDR3 reads CSASLTSGGGNEQFF. The CDR3 DNA reads as TGCAGTGCTAGCCTCACTAGCGGGGGGGGCAATGAGCAGTTCTTC.

The J gene is TRBJ2-7, the V gene TRBV7-8; D gene ambiguous. Trimming stripped 2 bases from V and 5 bases from J, with 13 bases between. Germline V gives CDR1 SGHVS, CDR2 FQNEAQ. This CDR3 has 14 residues. This CDR3 reads CASSLSKTVHEQYF. CDR3 nucleotide sequence: TGTGCCAGCAGCTTATCTAAGACCGTTCACGAGCAGTACTTC.

This clonotype was counted many times. The chain links TRBV4-2 to TRBJ2-2; no clear D. V was shortened by 7 bases and J by 7 bases, with 13 bases between the two germline ends. Germline-derived CDR1 and CDR2 are LGHNA and YNFKEQ. The CDR3 spans 13 residues. CDR3: CASTRQWNGELFF. Here the CDR3 DNA reads TGTGCCAGCACCCGACAATGGAACGGGGAGCTGTTTTTT.

This clonotype came up many times. The chain uses TRBV7-2 and TRBJ2-2, with 7 bases aligning to TRBD2. Germline CDR1 is SGHTA and CDR2 is FQGNSA. V shed 5 bases and J 2 bases; nucleotides not matched to a gene: 2. This CDR3 is 14 amino acids long. CDR3 bases: TGTGCCAGCAGCCTGGGACTAAACACCGGGGAGCTGTTTTTT. Translated, it gives CASSLGLNTGELFF.